This T cell receptor beta chain was retrieved from a study of blood T cell repertoires in COVID-19. At the level of the study: The United States, Italy and Spain supplied acute and convalescent COVID-19 samples.

This clone was observed a handful of times. Here immunoSEQ multiplex PCR was the method, and the copy in TCRdb shows in-frame clones only, minus some. The top ten clones hold over 4.5% of a sample with about 150,000 clones, around 88% of them seen once. The germline V gene has CDR1 SGHNT and CDR2 YENEEA. CDR3 size: 13 residues. V was clipped by 5 bases and J by 3 bases; unmatched bases: 4. Sequenced sample: peripheral blood. The V gene is TRBV11-3, the J gene TRBJ2-7; 7 bases fit TRBD1. This TCR was sampled from a human donor in a cohort sampled during active COVID-19. CDR3 region: CASSVDRNYEQYF. Written as DNA, the CDR3 is TGTGCCAGCAGCGTGGACAGGAACTACGAGCAGTACTTC.